The next 15 T cell receptor beta chains were all read from a single sample in a study of blood T cells in healthy people across ages (dated by TCRdb to about 2015). The library was obtained by 5' RACE. Data came from an Illumina HiSeq 2500. A second PCR of 7 to 11 cycles was run with a J-beta primer mix and a sample-barcoded 5' primer. TCRdb cleaned the public reads at Q25 with fastp, built clones with MiXCR and kept in-frame beta chains. Identical CDR3 proteins give one entry, which carries the most common genes and DNA. This sample comprises hundreds of thousands of distinct CDR3 sequences, 45% to 70% of them detected only once. The ten largest clones add up to around 24% of the sample. Sequences were obtained from blood. The receptors derive from a man aged 40-49 years in good health.

This chain joins TRBV7-3 and TRBJ2-3, with D perhaps TRBD2 (5 bases). The germline V gene encodes CDR1 SGHTA and CDR2 FQGTGA. V was pared by 4 bases and J by 4 bases, with 18 bases between. The CDR3 sequence is 16 residues long. The CDR3 DNA sequence: TGTGCCAGCAGCTCCCCCCCCGGTGGGAGCTCAGATACGCAGTATTTT. This encodes CASSSPPGGSSDTQYF.

This rearrangement joins TRBV7-8 to TRBJ2-2, with D possibly matching TRBD2 (6 bases). In germline, CDR1 is SGHVS, CDR2 FQNEAQ. The CDR3 runs to 15 residues. V was shortened by 6 bases and J by 3 bases, with 14 bases between the two germline ends. The CDR3 DNA reads TGTGCCAGCAGGGTCGTGGGGGGATACACCGGGGAGCTGTTTTTT. Translated, it gives CASRVVGGYTGELFF.

The chain combines TRBV28 with TRBJ2-6, with 9 bases that match TRBD1. CDR3 length equals 18 residues. With 0 bases clipped from V and 1 base from J, the junction kept 4 bases outside the gene matches. Germline V gene data show CDR1 as MDHEN and CDR2 as SYDVKM. As DNA, the CDR3 is TGTGCCAGCAGTTTATGGAGGACAGGGGTATCTGGGGCCAACGTCCTGACTTTC. It encodes CASSLWRTGVSGANVLTF. The full variable domain, completed using reference TRBV28 and TRBJ2-6, is DVKVTQSSRYLVKRTGEKVFLECVQDMDHENMFWYRQDPGLGLRLIYFSYDVKMKEKGDIPEGYSVSREKKERFSLILESASTNQTSMYLCASSLWRTGVSGANVLTFGAGSRLTVL.

This clonotype was counted between two and nine times. The chain links TRBV5-1 to TRBJ2-1; D might be TRBD2 (5 bases). There are 16 residues in the CDR3. V was shortened by 4 bases and J by 5 bases, with 19 bases between the two germline ends. The germline CDR1 and CDR2 sequences are SGHRS and YFSETQ. CDR3 sequence: CASSPGAWRADNEQFF. CDR3 coding DNA: TGCGCCAGCAGCCCAGGCGCGTGGCGGGCCGACAATGAGCAGTTCTTC.

In the case of this clonotype: A much larger clone is a single base away; this may be a read error. The gene calls are TRBV28 and TRBJ1-5; TRBD1 matches at 10 bases. After removal of 2 bases from V and 0 bases from J, the junction contained 10 bases not matched to a gene. Per the germline V gene, CDR1 is MDHEN and CDR2 is SYDVKM. This CDR3 spans 19 amino acids. Here the CDR3 DNA reads TGTGCCAGCAGTTTAGGGACAGGGGCCCTCCGCTATAGCAATCAGCCCCAGCATTTT. This gives the protein CASSLGTGALRYSNQPQHF.

The table lists this clonotype with a few counts. V usage is TRBV20-1 and J usage is TRBJ1-1; 9 bases match TRBD1. V dropped 3 bases and J dropped 11; count of bases not matched to a gene: 10. This CDR3 has 13 amino acids. Germline values: CDR1 DFQATT, CDR2 SNEGSKA (reference sequence). This CDR3 reads CSASEDRGLRAFF. For the CDR3, the DNA is TGCAGTGCTAGTGAGGACAGGGGTTTGCGGGCTTTCTTT.

The rearrangement links TRBV20-1 to TRBJ2-3; the D gene is possibly TRBD1 (5 bases). CDR1 is DFQATT and CDR2 is SNEGSKA in the germline V gene (reference sequence). Trimming left V 6 bases short and J 6 bases short, with 13 bases between. CDR3 length: 12 residues. DNA of the CDR3: TGCAGTGCCAGAAGGGGTGTGGATACGCAGTATTTT. Its translation: CSARRGVDTQYF.

This clonotype was observed a handful of times. The rearrangement uses TRBV21-1 and TRBJ1-1; TRBD1, the table's D call, was not compared with the DNA. TRBV21-1 is an annotated pseudogene. The CDR3 runs to 11 residues. CDR3 amino acids: CASVSGTEAFF. The DNA for the CDR3 is TGTGCCAGCGTGTCCGGGACAGAAGCTTTCTTT.

The gene calls are TRBV20-1 and TRBJ2-3, with 8 positions matching TRBD2. J lost 4 bases, V lost 5 bases, and 5 bases had no gene match. The CDR3 runs 13 residues. Germline loops: CDR1 DFQATT, CDR2 SNEGSKA (reference sequence). As DNA, the CDR3 is TGCAGTGCTCCCGGGGGGGCCCCAGATACGCAGTATTTT. Translating it yields CSAPGGAPDTQYF.

As for this clonotype: An end of the junction differs from the germline gene, which may be a read error. The J gene is TRBJ2-5, the V gene TRBV29-1; D remains unclear. Per the germline V gene, CDR1 is SQVTM and CDR2 is ANQGSEA. The CDR3 covers 13 residues. The CDR3 coding sequence is TGCGGCGTTGACTCACAGCCGGGAGAGACCCAGTACTTC. It is translated as CGVDSQPGETQYF.

This clonotype was seen a handful of times. The chain links TRBV7-2 to TRBJ2-7; the D gene is possibly TRBD1 (5 bases). Germline V gives CDR1 SGHTA, CDR2 FQGNSA. Trimming took off 5 bases at V and 10 bases at J, with 18 bases between the two ends. This CDR3 is built from 13 residues. In DNA, the CDR3 is TGTGCCAGCAGCAAACACGAAAGGGGATCCCAGTACTTC. It codes for CASSKHERGSQYF.

This clonotype showed up just a few times. CDR3 bases: TGTGCCAGCAGCTACACTCACACCAATGCACCGGGACCCGCGAACTCCTACAATGAGCAGTTCTTC. As protein: CASSYTHTNAPGPANSYNEQFF. The chain employs TRBV7-3 and TRBJ2-1; TRBD1 or TRBD2 may be the D gene (5 bases each). The CDR3 extends over 22 amino acids. CDR1 and CDR2 (germline): SGHTA, FQGTGA. Trimming removed 4 bases at V and 0 bases at J, with 31 bases between.

This clonotype was counted once. CDR3 in DNA: TGTGCCAGCAGCGTAACCTCCACTAGCGGGAGAGTGCGCAATGAGCAGTTCTTC. This sequence encodes CASSVTSTSGRVRNEQFF. This rearrangement joins TRBV9 to TRBJ2-1, with 11 bases lining up with TRBD2. Germline trimming cut 1 base from V and 6 bases from J; bases unmatched to any gene: 12. CDR3 length: 18 residues. Per germline, CDR1 SGDLS and CDR2 YYNGEE.

This clonotype has only one observation. At one boundary the junction diverges from the germline segment, which might be a read error. The chain links TRBV4-1 to TRBJ2-1; D perhaps matches TRBD2 (5 bases). Germline assignment: CDR1 MGHRA and CDR2 YSYEKL. The CDR3 has 17 residues. CDR3: CASSQDAGSSSCNEQFF. CDR3 coding DNA: TGCGCCAGCAGCCAAGACGCTGGGAGCAGCTCCTGCAATGAGCAGTTCTTC.

V usage is TRBV28 and J usage is TRBJ2-1; possibly TRBD2 for D (5 bases). Trimming pared 5 bases from V and 6 bases from J, leaving 14 bases between. The CDR3 runs 14 residues. The germline V gene encodes CDR1 MDHEN and CDR2 SYDVKM. CDR3 in amino acids: CASSAGPVPNEQFF. Written as DNA, the CDR3 is TGTGCCAGCAGTGCGGGCCCCGTTCCCAATGAGCAGTTCTTC.